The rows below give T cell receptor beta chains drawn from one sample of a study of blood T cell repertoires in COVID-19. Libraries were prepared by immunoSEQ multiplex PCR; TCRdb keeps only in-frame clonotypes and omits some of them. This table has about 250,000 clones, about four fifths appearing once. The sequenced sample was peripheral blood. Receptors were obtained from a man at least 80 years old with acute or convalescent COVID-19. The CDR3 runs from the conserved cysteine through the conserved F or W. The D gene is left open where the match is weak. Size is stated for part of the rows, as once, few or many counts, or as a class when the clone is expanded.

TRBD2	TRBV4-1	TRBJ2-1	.	TGCGCCAGCAGCTCAACCCCGGTACTAGCGGGGGAGCAGTTCTTC	CASSSTPVLAGEQFF
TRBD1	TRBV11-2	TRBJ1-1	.	TGTGCCAGCACCCTGACAGGGTCTGAAGCTTTCTTT	CASTLTGSEAFF
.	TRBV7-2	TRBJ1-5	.	TGTGCCAGCAGCATCTTACAGGGTATTGGTCAGCCCCAGCATTTT	CASSILQGIGQPQHF
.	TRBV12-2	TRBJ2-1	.	TGTGCAAGTCGCTTACGTCAAGGTCTAGCGGGGACCCGATCCTACAATGAGCAGTTCTTC	CASRLRQGLAGTRSYNEQFF
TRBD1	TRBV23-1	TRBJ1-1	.	TGCGCCAGCAGTCAAAACAGGGGGCGAGGGACTGAAGCTTTCTTT	CASSQNRGRGTEAFF
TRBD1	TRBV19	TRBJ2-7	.	TGTGCCAGTAGTGCCTCTAAGACAGGGGGCTACGAGCAGTACTTC	CASSASKTGGYEQYF
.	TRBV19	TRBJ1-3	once	TGTGCCAGTAAAATCCTCCAGGGGTCGGCGTCGAACACCATATATTTT	CASKILQGSASNTIYF
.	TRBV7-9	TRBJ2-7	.	TGTGCCAGCACTCGACGAGGGCCCTCCTACGAGCAGTACTTC	CASTRRGPSYEQYF
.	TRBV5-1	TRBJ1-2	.	TGCGCCAGCAGCTTGGCCAGATACCGTACTAACTATGGCTACACCTTC	CASSLARYRTNYGYTF
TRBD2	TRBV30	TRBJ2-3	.	TGTGCCCTAAGACTAGCGGGACTTACAGATACGCAGTATTTT	CALRLAGLTDTQYF
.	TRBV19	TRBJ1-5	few	TGTGCCAGTACTTCGTCGGGTTGGAGTAGAAATCAGCCCCAGCATTTT	CASTSSGWSRNQPQHF
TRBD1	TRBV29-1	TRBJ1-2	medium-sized	TGCAGCGGACTACTGCCGCACAACCGGGACAGGGGAGTTGGTGGCTACACCTTC	CSGLLPHNRDRGVGGYTF
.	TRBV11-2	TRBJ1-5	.	TGTGCCAGCAGCTCAACAGGCAATCAGCCCCAGCATTTT	CASSSTGNQPQHF
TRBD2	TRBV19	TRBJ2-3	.	TGTGCCAGTAGTTCAACTAGCGGGCTGACAGATACGCAGTATTTT	CASSSTSGLTDTQYF
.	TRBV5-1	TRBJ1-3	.	TGCGCCAGCAGCTTGGGCCCGGGGGGAGGAAACACCATATATTTT	CASSLGPGGGNTIYF
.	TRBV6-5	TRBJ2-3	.	TGTGCCAGCAGGAAGACTTCTAGCACAGATACGCAGTATTTT	CASRKTSSTDTQYF
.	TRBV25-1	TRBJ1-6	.	TGTGCCAGCAGTGAACAGGGGACTTCACCCCTCCACTTT	CASSEQGTSPLHF
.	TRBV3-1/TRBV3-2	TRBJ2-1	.	TGTGCCAGCAGCCAAGTTATCAATGAGCAGTTCTTC	CASSQVINEQFF
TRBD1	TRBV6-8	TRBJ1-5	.	TGTGCCAGCAGCCCTTCAGGGGGCGGGAGCAATCAGCCCCAGCATTTT	CASSPSGGGSNQPQHF
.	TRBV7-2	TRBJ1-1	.	TGTGCCAGCAGCTTATCTACAGGGAGCACAGCTTTCTTT	CASSLSTGSTAFF
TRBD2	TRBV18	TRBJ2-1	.	TGTGCCAGCTCACCACCGCGAGCGGGAGGGAGATTTAGTGAGCAGTTCTTC	CASSPPRAGGRFSEQFF
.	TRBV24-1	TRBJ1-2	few	TGTGCCACCAGTGATTCGCGGGGGCGGGTTGGCTACACCTTC	CATSDSRGRVGYTF
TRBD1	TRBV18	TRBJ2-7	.	TGTGCCAGCTCACCAATTGGGACAGGGGGCAATCAGGGGCAGTACTTC	CASSPIGTGGNQGQYF
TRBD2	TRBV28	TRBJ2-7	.	TGTGCCAGCAGGGGACTAGCGGGGGCCTACGAGCAGTACTTC	CASRGLAGAYEQYF
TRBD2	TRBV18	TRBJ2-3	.	TGTGCCAGCTCACGACCGGGACTAGCGGCTACGTATTTT	CASSRPGLAATYF
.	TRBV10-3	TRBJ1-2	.	TGTGCCATCAGATATACAGGAGACTATGGCTACACCTTC	CAIRYTGDYGYTF
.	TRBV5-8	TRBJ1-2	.	TGTGCCGGACAACCGGGAGTGGCCTATGGCTACACCTTC	CAGQPGVAYGYTF
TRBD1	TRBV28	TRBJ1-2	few	TGTGCCAGCAAAGGGGGAAGGGGACAGAGCTATGGCTACACCTTC	CASKGGRGQSYGYTF
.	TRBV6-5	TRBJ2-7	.	TGTGCCACCCGGGGAGCGGTCCTCGTCTACGAGCAGTACTTC	CATRGAVLVYEQYF